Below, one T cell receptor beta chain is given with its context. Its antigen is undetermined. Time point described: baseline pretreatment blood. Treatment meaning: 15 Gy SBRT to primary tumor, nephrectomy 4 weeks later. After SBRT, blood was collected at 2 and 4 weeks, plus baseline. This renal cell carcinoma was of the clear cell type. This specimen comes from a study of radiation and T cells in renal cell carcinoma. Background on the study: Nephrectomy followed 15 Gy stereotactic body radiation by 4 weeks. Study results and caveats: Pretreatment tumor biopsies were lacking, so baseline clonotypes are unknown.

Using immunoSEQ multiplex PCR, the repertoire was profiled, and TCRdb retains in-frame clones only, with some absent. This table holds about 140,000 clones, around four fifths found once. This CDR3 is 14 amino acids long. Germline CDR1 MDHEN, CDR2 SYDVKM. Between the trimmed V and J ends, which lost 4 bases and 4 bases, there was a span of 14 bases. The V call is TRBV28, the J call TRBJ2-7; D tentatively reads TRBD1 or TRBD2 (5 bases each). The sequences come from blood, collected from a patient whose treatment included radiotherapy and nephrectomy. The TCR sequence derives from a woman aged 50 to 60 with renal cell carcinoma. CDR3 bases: TGTGCCAGCAGTTCCCCGGGACGGCATTACGAGCAGTACTTC. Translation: CASSSPGRHYEQYF.